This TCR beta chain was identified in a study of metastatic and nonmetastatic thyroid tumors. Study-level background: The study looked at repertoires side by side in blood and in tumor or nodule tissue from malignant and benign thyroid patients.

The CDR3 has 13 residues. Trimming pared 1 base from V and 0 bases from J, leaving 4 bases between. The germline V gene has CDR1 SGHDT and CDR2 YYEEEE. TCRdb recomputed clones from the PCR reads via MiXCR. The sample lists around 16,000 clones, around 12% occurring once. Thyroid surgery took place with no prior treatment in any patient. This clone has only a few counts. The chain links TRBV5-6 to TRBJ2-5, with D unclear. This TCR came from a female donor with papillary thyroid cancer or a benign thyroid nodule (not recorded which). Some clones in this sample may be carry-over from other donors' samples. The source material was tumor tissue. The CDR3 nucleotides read TGTGCCAGCAGCTTGTGGTACCAAGAGACCCAGTACTTC. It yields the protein CASSLWYQETQYF.